One and the same sample provided the 28 T cell receptor beta chains below, sequenced in a study of shared clonotypes between healthy human individuals. Sequencing used immunoSEQ multiplex PCR; TCRdb keeps in-frame clones, though not all of them. The sample has 1,500,000 or so clones; roughly 96% are singletons. Sequenced: naive CD4+ T cells sorted from blood. Stated subset: CD45RA+ positively selected. The receptors originated from a man under 40 in good health.

The V gene is TRBV2, the J gene TRBJ2-7; 8 bases map to TRBD2. From germline, CDR1 is SNHLY and CDR2 FYNNEI. The CDR3 covers 13 residues. With 7 bases clipped from V and 2 bases from J, the junction kept 4 bases outside the gene matches. The CDR3 is CASIREGPYEQYF. DNA for the CDR3: TGTGCCAGCATCCGGGAGGGCCCCTACGAGCAGTACTTC.

This clone appeared a single time. The chain has TRBV11-2 and TRBJ1-4; the match to TRBD1 covers 7 bases. This CDR3 spans 15 amino acids. Trimming cost V 2 bases and J 3 bases; bases outside gene matches: 3. CDR1 is SGHAT, CDR2 FQNNGV, per germline. CDR3 residues: CASSLQQGSNEKLFF. CDR3 bases: TGTGCCAGCAGCTTACAACAGGGGTCTAATGAAAAACTGTTTTTT.

As concerns this clone: Additional DNA sequences in this sample encode the identical CDR3. J is TRBJ2-6 and V is TRBV5-1; D is possibly TRBD2 (5 bases). The CDR3 spans 15 residues. The ends were cut back, 0 bases at V and 1 base at J, with 5 bases in the middle. The germline CDR1 and CDR2 sequences are SGHRS and YFSETQ. In DNA form, the CDR3 reads TGCGCCAGCAGCTTGGGCGGGTCTGGGGCCAACGTCCTGACTTTC. This sequence encodes CASSLGGSGANVLTF. Full variable domain (outside the CDR3, taken from reference TRBV5-1 and TRBJ2-6): KAGVTQTPRYLIKTRGQQVTLSCSPISGHRSVSWYQQTPGQGLQFLFEYFSETQRNKGNFPGRFSGRQFSNSRSEMNVSTLELGDSALYLCASSLGGSGANVLTFGAGSRLTVL.

This clone was recorded once. The chain employs TRBV28 and TRBJ2-1; no clear D. Germline CDR1 and CDR2: MDHEN and SYDVKM. CDR3 length: 11 amino acids. Trimming stripped 6 bases from V and 9 bases from J, with 9 bases between. CDR3 coding DNA: TGTGCCAGCAGCAAGTGGGGTGAGCAGTTCTTC. Protein sequence: CASSKWGEQFF. Variable domain in full (rest from reference TRBV28 and TRBJ2-1): DVKVTQSSRYLVKRTGEKVFLECVQDMDHENMFWYRQDPGLGLRLIYFSYDVKMKEKGDIPEGYSVSREKKERFSLILESASTNQTSMYLCASSKWGEQFFGPGTRLTVL.

The chain combines TRBV9 with TRBJ2-6; TRBD2 aligns across 11 bases. Germline V lookup: CDR1 SGDLS, CDR2 YYNGEE. Germline trimming cut 4 bases from V and 4 bases from J; bases unmatched to any gene: 10. This CDR3 is 18 amino acids long. In DNA, the CDR3 is TGTGCCAGCAGCCAGGGACTAGCGGCTTTTGCAGGGGCCAACGTCCTGACTTTC. It specifies CASSQGLAAFAGANVLTF.

The J gene is TRBJ2-5, the V gene TRBV6-5, with 8 nucleotides matching TRBD1. CDR3 length equals 14 residues. CDR1 is MNHEY and CDR2 is SVGAGI in the germline V gene. J lost 1 base, V lost 5 bases, and 3 bases had no gene match. The CDR3 nucleotides are TGTGCCAGCAGTGAGACAGGGGTCCAAGAGACCCAGTACTTC. Its protein is CASSETGVQETQYF.

The chain recombines TRBV6-1 with TRBJ2-3; TRBD1 matches 10 bases. CDR3 length equals 22 residues. V lost 6 bases, J lost 3 bases, and 27 bases stayed unmatched. Germline CDR1 reads MNHNS; CDR2 reads SASEGT. The CDR3 DNA follows: TGTGCCAGCAGGGAAAAATCCGGGACAGGGGCCGTGGGAGCGGGAATAACAGATACGCAGTATTTT. Translation gives CASREKSGTGAVGAGITDTQYF.

The chain recombines TRBV11-2 with TRBJ2-1; 11 positions match TRBD2. Germline assignment: CDR1 SGHAT and CDR2 FQNNGV. This CDR3 region has 19 residues. The V segment lost 6 bases and the J segment 4 bases; nucleotides outside the gene matches: 17. In DNA, the CDR3 is TGTGCCAGCAGTTTAAGGACACTAGCGGGAGTAAGGGTTTACAATGAGCAGTTCTTC. Its translation: CASSLRTLAGVRVYNEQFF.

The J gene is TRBJ1-1, the V gene TRBV19; the D gene is possibly TRBD1 (5 bases). Deletions cut 8 bases from V and 3 bases from J, with 22 bases between. The CDR3 is 16 amino acids. Germline V lookup: CDR1 LNHDA, CDR2 SQIVND (reference sequence). The CDR3 coding sequence is TGTGCCAGTCAGGCCCGGGACGCATGGTACGACACTGAAGCTTTCTTT. This translates into CASQARDAWYDTEAFF.

The chain carries TRBV4-3 and TRBJ1-5; possibly TRBD1 for D (5 bases). V lost 0 bases and J lost 7, with 16 bases in between. Germline V gene data show CDR1 as LGHNA and CDR2 as YSLEER. CDR3 length: 16 residues. Here the CDR3 DNA reads TGCGCCAGCAGCCAAGATTTTGGCAGGGCGAACCAGCCCCAGCATTTT. This gives the protein CASSQDFGRANQPQHF.

The chain couples TRBV27 to TRBJ2-7, with TRBD2 matching 10 bases. CDR1 is MNHEY, CDR2 SMNVEV, per germline (reference sequence). The CDR3 consists of 16 residues. V lost 2 bases and J lost 3; bases outside the gene matches: 7. CDR3 DNA: TGTGCCAGCAGTTTAAGAGGGAGCGGGAGGGACTACGAGCAGTACTTC. Encoded protein: CASSLRGSGRDYEQYF.

The chain is built from TRBV5-1 and TRBJ2-1, with D possibly being TRBD1 (6 bases). The CDR3 spans 15 residues. The V gene lost 1 base and the J gene lost 0 bases, with 8 bases spanning the gap. Germline-derived CDR1 and CDR2 are SGHRS and YFSETQ. This CDR3 reads CASSLIQGSYNEQFF. CDR3 sequence (DNA): TGCGCCAGCAGCTTGATACAGGGCTCCTACAATGAGCAGTTCTTC.

This clone was picked up one time. This chain uses TRBV6-5 with TRBJ2-4; a weak D match, TRBD2 (7 bases). The ends were cut back, 0 bases at V and 9 bases at J, with 15 bases in the middle. The CDR3 contains 15 residues. CDR1 MNHEY and CDR2 SVGAGI come from the germline V gene. The CDR3 protein is CASSYSGGLGGIQYF. In DNA form, the CDR3 reads TGTGCCAGCAGTTACTCGGGGGGGCTCGGAGGCATTCAGTACTTC.

The chain is built from TRBV18 and TRBJ2-5; D call uncertain. CDR3 length: 12 residues. Germline V gene sequence: CDR1 KGHSH, CDR2 LQKENI. V shed 4 bases and J shed 5 bases, with 8 bases lying between them. In DNA, the CDR3 is TGTGCCAGCTCACGAAGTCGGGAGACCCAGTACTTC. The encoded protein is CASSRSRETQYF.

V usage is TRBV11-1 and J usage is TRBJ2-1, with D unresolved. Trimming took 6 bases from V and 0 from J, leaving 12 bases between them. CDR1 is SGHAT and CDR2 is FQDESV in the germline V gene (reference sequence). The CDR3 extends over 15 amino acids. The CDR3 region is CASSLARSSYNEQFF. Written as DNA, the CDR3 is TGTGCCAGCAGTCTGGCGAGGAGCTCCTACAATGAGCAGTTCTTC. The variable domain in full, completed from reference TRBV11-1 and TRBJ2-1, reads EAEVAQSPRYKITEKSQAVAFWCDPISGHATLYWYRQILGQGPELLVQFQDESVVDDSQLPKDRFSAERLKGVDSTLKIQPAELGDSAMYLCASSLARSSYNEQFFGPGTRLTVL.

The V call is TRBV6-6, the J call TRBJ2-7; D unresolved. The CDR3 has 12 residues. Germline V CDR1 and CDR2: MNHNY, SVGAGI (reference sequence). Trimming removed 4 bases from V and 9 bases from J, with 13 bases in between. The CDR3 protein is CASSFRSIPQYF. DNA of the CDR3: TGTGCCAGCAGTTTCAGGTCTATCCCGCAGTACTTC.

V is TRBV5-4 and J is TRBJ2-5; D not certain. CDR3 length: 11 amino acids. Trimming removed 3 bases from V and 4 bases from J, with 4 bases in between. CDR1 SGHNT and CDR2 YYREEE come from the germline V gene (reference sequence). CDR3 sequence reads: CASSYRETQYF. In nucleotides, the CDR3 is TGTGCCAGCAGCTATAGAGAGACCCAGTACTTC. Using reference TRBV5-4 and TRBJ2-5 for the parts outside the CDR3, the full variable domain is ETGVTQSPTHLIKTRGQQVTLRCSSQSGHNTVSWYQQALGQGPQFIFQYYREEENGRGNFPPRFSGLQFPNYSSELNVNALELDDSALYLCASSYRETQYFGPGTRLLVL.

The J gene is TRBJ1-3, the V gene TRBV19; D gene unclear. Per the germline V gene, CDR1 is LNHDA and CDR2 is SQIVND (reference sequence). The CDR3 has 16 amino acids. The V gene lost 6 bases and the J gene lost 0 bases, with 15 bases spanning the gap. The CDR3 DNA sequence: TGTGCCAGTAGCACAGTGGGCGGCATCTCTGGAAACACCATATATTTT. Translating it yields CASSTVGGISGNTIYF.

The chain couples TRBV7-9 to TRBJ1-4, with D possibly TRBD1 on 6 matching bases. Between the trimmed V and J ends, which lost 5 bases and 7 bases, there was a span of 23 bases. Germline CDR1 is SEHNR and CDR2 is FQNEAQ (reference sequence). The CDR3 extends over 17 amino acids. The CDR3: CASSLRPPQGISEKLFF. Written as DNA, the CDR3 is TGTGCCAGCAGCCTCCGTCCTCCCCAGGGGATAAGTGAAAAACTGTTTTTT.

A word on this clone: The identical CDR3 is also encoded by other nucleotide sequences in the sample. V and J are TRBV7-2 and TRBJ2-5, with D possibly being TRBD1 (6 bases). Germline assignment: CDR1 SGHTA and CDR2 FQGNSA. The CDR3 spans 14 residues. With 1 base removed from V and 4 bases from J, the gap between germline ends came to 10 bases. CDR3 bases: TGTGCCAGCAGCTTAGGGGGCAGGGGAGAGACCCAGTACTTC. Translation gives CASSLGGRGETQYF.

This rearrangement joins TRBV11-3 to TRBJ2-5; D ambiguous. V was trimmed by 1 base and J by 5 bases, leaving 8 bases between them. Germline lookup yields CDR1 SGHNT and CDR2 YENEEA. The CDR3 has 13 amino acids. CDR3 loop: CASSLGARETQYF. CDR3 coding DNA: TGTGCCAGCAGCTTAGGGGCACGGGAGACCCAGTACTTC.

The rearrangement joins TRBV6-5 to TRBJ1-2, with 8 bases lining up with TRBD1. CDR1 is MNHEY, CDR2 SVGAGI, per germline. The CDR3 runs to 13 residues. V lost 5 bases and J lost 3; bases outside the gene matches: 2. CDR3 residues: CASSKQGDYGYTF. CDR3 nucleotides: TGTGCCAGCAGTAAACAGGGGGACTATGGCTACACCTTC.

The J gene is TRBJ1-3, the V gene TRBV28, with 7 bases matching TRBD1. This CDR3 is 12 amino acids long. Germline assignment: CDR1 MDHEN and CDR2 SYDVKM. V was pared by 2 bases and J by 9 bases, with 1 base of the junction left unmatched. CDR3 in amino acids: CASSLAGGTIYF. CDR3 in DNA: TGTGCCAGCAGTTTAGCAGGGGGCACCATATATTTT.

The chain links TRBV2 to TRBJ1-1, with D tentatively TRBD1 (5 bases). Per the germline V gene, CDR1 is SNHLY and CDR2 is FYNNEI. The length of the CDR3 is 15 residues. Trimming cost V 7 bases and J 0 bases, with 15 bases left between them. The DNA for the CDR3 is TGTGCCAGCACCCATTCCAGGGTGTTGAACACTGAAGCTTTCTTT. This sequence encodes CASTHSRVLNTEAFF.

The chain employs TRBV2 and TRBJ1-3; 7 bases agree with TRBD1. The V gene end was trimmed by 6 bases and the J gene end by 0 bases; junction bases not matched to a gene: 5. Per the germline V gene, CDR1 is SNHLY and CDR2 is FYNNEI. The CDR3 is made up of 15 amino acids. CDR3 sequence (DNA): TGTGCCAGCAGACCCGACAGGGACTCTGGAAACACCATATATTTT. Protein: CASRPDRDSGNTIYF.

V usage is TRBV6-5 and J usage is TRBJ2-7, with D perhaps TRBD2 (6 bases). CDR1 is MNHEY, CDR2 SVGAGI, per germline. This CDR3 region has 13 residues. The V gene lost 2 bases and the J gene lost 7 bases, with 12 bases spanning the gap. This chain's CDR3 is CASSYGTPGEQYF. CDR3 in DNA: TGTGCCAGCAGTTACGGGACTCCAGGGGAGCAGTACTTC.

This clone was recorded once. V is TRBV14 and J is TRBJ2-1; 7 nucleotides match TRBD2. Germline V gene sequence: CDR1 SGHDN, CDR2 FVKESK. The CDR3 is 17 amino acids. Trimming cost V 0 bases and J 8 bases; bases outside gene matches: 13. The CDR3 protein is CASSQDWRGRFIDEQFF. Written as DNA, the CDR3 is TGTGCCAGCAGCCAAGATTGGCGGGGGAGGTTTATCGATGAGCAGTTCTTC.

This clone occurred once. This chain connects TRBV6-1 to TRBJ2-7, with no clear D. CDR1 and CDR2 (germline): MNHNS, SASEGT. The germline V and J ends were trimmed by 0 bases and 3 bases, with 15 bases remaining between them. CDR3 length equals 16 residues. This CDR3 reads CASSEALSARYYEQYF. DNA for the CDR3: TGTGCCAGCAGTGAAGCGCTCTCTGCGAGATACTACGAGCAGTACTTC.